This T cell receptor (beta chain) came from a study of T cell repertoires in cytomegalovirus infection. At the level of the study: Recently described HLA-C-restricted plus well-studied HLA-B-restricted CMV epitopes were used. Both CMV infection and a matching HLA type were indicated by public TCR beta signatures.

Germline CDR1 and CDR2: MDHEN and SYDVKM. CDR3 length: 16 residues. V was pared by 5 bases and J by 0 bases, with 16 bases between. Using its own MiXCR run on the reads, TCRdb lists one record per CDR3 protein. The sample lists about a million distinct CDR3 sequences; less than 35% were seen once. Study-level points and caveats: In two of eight donors, the top clonotype was HLA-C-restricted CMV-specific.

This clonotype has just a few counts. Antigen: not known. The rearrangement joins TRBV28 to TRBJ1-1, with D perhaps matching TRBD1 (5 bases). The receptor's source is a human donor in good health (CMV status not recorded). Some clones in this sample may be carry-over from other donors' samples. Specimen: cultured CD8+ T cells from PBMCs, collected from culture after CMV antigen stimulation. Written as DNA, the CDR3 is TGTGCCAGCAGTCTCATTGGGCAGGGCCTGAACACTGAAGCTTTCTTT. Protein: CASSLIGQGLNTEAFF.